This T cell receptor (beta chain) originates from a study of T-cell memory formation after mild COVID-19. Study outcomes and limitations: CD4+ clones that contracted lay mainly in CM and EM; CD8+ ones lay in EMRA. Several responding clones turned up in pre-infection memory, indicating that cross-reactive memory may have taken part.

The V end was cut by 4 bases, the J end by 5 bases, with 14 bases between. CDR3 length equals 14 residues. MiXCR was run by TCRdb on the 5' RACE reads, yielding one entry per CDR3 protein. The data contain roughly 130,000 distinct CDR3 sequences, about 6.5% of them singletons. This clonotype turned up a few times. Antigen specificity is unknown. J is TRBJ1-2 and V is TRBV12-3 or TRBV12-4; D perhaps matches TRBD1 (5 bases). The sequence derives from an adult woman who had mild COVID-19 (a few samples of this study predate the infection). Cell type and time point are not known. Sequenced material: PBMCs or a T cell subset sorted from them (not recorded which). CDR3 sequence reads: CASSSGTEWYGYTF. Here the CDR3 DNA reads TGTGCCAGCAGTTCTGGGACTGAATGGTATGGCTACACCTTC.